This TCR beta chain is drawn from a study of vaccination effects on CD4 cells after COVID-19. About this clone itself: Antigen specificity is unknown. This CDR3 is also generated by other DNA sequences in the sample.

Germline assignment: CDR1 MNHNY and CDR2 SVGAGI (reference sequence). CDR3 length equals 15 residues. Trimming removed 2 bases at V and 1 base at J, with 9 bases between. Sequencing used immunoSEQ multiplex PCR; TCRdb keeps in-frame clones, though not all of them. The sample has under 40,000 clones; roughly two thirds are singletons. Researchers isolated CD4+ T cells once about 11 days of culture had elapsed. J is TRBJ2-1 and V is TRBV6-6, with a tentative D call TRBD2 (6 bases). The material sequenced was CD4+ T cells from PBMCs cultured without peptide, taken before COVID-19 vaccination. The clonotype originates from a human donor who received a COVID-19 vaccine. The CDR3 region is CASSYEAGSYNEQFF. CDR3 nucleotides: TGTGCCAGCAGTTACGAGGCGGGGTCCTACAATGAGCAGTTCTTC.